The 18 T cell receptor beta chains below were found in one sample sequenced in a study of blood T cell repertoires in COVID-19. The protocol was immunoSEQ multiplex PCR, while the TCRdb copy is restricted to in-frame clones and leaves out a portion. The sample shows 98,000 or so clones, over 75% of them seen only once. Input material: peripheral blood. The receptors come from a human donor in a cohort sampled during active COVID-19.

The CDR3 DNA reads TGCAGCGTTGCCAACAGGGAATTTGGAAACACCATATATTTT. It codes for CSVANREFGNTIYF. The rearrangement uses TRBV29-1 and TRBJ1-3, with a weak D call TRBD1 (6 bases). The CDR3 spans 14 residues. Germline V lookup: CDR1 SQVTM, CDR2 ANQGSEA. V was trimmed by 4 bases and J by 3 bases, leaving 13 bases between them.

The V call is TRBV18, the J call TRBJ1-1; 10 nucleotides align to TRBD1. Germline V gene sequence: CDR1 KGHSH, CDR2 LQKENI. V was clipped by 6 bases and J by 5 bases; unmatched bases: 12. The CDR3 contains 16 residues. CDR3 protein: CASSPWATGGWTEAFF. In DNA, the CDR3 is TGTGCCAGCTCCCCCTGGGCGACAGGGGGCTGGACTGAAGCTTTCTTT.

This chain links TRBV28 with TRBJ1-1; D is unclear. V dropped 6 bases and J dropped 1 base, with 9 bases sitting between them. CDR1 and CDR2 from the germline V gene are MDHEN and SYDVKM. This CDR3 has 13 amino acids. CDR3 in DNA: TGTGCCAGCAGGAGGCCGCAGAACACTGAAGCTTTCTTT. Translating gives CASRRPQNTEAFF.

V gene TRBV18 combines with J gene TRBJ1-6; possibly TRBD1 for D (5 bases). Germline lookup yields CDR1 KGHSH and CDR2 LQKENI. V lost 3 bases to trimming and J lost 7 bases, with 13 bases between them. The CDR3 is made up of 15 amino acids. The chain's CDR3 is CASSPVGQGNSPLHF. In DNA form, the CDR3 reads TGTGCCAGCTCACCGGTAGGCCAGGGAAATTCACCCCTCCACTTT. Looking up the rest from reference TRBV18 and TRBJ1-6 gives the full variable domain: NAGVMQNPRHLVRRRGQEARLRCSPMKGHSHVYWYRQLPEEGLKFMVYLQKENIIDESGMPKERFSAEFPKEGPSILRIQQVVRGDSAAYFCASSPVGQGNSPLHFGNGTRLTVT.

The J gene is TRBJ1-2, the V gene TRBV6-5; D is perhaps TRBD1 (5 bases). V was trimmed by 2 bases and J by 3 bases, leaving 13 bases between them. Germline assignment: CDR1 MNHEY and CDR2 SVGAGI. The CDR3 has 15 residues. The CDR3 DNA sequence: TGTGCCAGCAGTTACCTTCAGGGATTGGACTATGGCTACACCTTC. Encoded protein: CASSYLQGLDYGYTF.

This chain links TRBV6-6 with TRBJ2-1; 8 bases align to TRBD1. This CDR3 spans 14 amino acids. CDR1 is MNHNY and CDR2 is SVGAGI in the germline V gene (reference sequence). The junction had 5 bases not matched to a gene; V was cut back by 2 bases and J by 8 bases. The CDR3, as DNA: TGTGCCAGCAGTTACGGACCGACAGGGGATGAGCAGTTCTTC. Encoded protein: CASSYGPTGDEQFF.

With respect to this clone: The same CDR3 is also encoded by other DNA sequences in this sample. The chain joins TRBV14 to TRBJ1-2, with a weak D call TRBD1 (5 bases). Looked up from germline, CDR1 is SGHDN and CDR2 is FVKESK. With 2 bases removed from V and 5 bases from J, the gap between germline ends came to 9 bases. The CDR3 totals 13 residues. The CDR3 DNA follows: TGTGCCAGCAGCCAACAGACAGATTATGGCTACACCTTC. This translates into CASSQQTDYGYTF.

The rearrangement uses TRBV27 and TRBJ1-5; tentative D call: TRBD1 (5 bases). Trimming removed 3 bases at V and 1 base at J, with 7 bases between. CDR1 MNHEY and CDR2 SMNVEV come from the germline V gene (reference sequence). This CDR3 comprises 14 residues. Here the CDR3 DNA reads TGTGCCAGCAGTTTCCGGGGGAGCAATCAGCCCCAGCATTTT. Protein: CASSFRGSNQPQHF.

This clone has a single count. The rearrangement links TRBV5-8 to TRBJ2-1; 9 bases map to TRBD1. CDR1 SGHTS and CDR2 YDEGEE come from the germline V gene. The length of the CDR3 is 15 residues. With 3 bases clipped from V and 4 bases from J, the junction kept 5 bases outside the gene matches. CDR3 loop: CASSWTGVEYNEQFF. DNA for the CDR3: TGTGCCAGCAGCTGGACAGGGGTGGAGTACAATGAGCAGTTCTTC.

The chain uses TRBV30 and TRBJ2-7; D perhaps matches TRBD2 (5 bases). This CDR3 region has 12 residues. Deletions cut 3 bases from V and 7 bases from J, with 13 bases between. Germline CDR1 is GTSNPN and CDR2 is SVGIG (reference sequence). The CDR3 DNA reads TGTGCCTGGAGCCAAGGGCCGGGGGAGCAGTACTTC. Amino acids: CAWSQGPGEQYF. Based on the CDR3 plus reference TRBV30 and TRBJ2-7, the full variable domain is SQTIHQWPATLVQPVGSPLSLECTVEGTSNPNLYWYRQAAGRGLQLLFYSVGIGQISSEVPQNLSASRPQDRQFILSSKKLLLSDSGFYLCAWSQGPGEQYFGPGTRLTVT.

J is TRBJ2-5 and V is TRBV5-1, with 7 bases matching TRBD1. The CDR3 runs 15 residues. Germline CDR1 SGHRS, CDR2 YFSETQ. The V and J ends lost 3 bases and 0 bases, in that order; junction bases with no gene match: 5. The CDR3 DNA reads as TGCGCCAGCAGCTCAAGACAGGGCTACCAAGAGACCCAGTACTTC. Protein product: CASSSRQGYQETQYF.

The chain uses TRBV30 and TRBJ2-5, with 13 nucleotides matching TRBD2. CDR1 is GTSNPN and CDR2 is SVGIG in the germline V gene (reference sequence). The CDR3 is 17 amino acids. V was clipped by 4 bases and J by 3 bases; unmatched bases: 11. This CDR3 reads CAWIHAWGLAGKETQYF. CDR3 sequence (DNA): TGTGCCTGGATCCACGCATGGGGACTAGCGGGAAAAGAGACCCAGTACTTC.

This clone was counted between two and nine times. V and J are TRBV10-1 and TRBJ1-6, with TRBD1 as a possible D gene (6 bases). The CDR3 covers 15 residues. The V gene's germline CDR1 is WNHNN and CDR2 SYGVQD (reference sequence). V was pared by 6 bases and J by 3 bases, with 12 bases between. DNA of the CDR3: TGCGCCAGCAGGGAACAGGGAATCTATAATTCACCCCTCCACTTT. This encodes CASREQGIYNSPLHF.

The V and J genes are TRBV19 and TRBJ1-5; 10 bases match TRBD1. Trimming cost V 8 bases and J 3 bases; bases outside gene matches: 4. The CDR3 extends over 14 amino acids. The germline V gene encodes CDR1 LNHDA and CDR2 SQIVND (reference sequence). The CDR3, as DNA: TGTGCCAGTGGGGACAGGGGCCTCAATCAGCCCCAGCATTTT. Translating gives CASGDRGLNQPQHF.

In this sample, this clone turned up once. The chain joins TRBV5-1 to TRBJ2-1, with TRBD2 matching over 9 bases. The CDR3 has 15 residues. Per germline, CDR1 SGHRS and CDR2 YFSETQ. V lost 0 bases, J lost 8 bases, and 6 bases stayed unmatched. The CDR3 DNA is TGCGCCAGCAGCTTGGGGACTCGCGGGGGGGATGAGCAGTTCTTC. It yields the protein CASSLGTRGGDEQFF.

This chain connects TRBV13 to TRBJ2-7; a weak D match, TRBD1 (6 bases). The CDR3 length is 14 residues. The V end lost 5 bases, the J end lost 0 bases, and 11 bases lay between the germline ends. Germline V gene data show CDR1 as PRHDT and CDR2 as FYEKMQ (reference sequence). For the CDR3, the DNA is TGTGCCAGCAGCGCACAGGGAAGCTCCTACGAGCAGTACTTC. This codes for CASSAQGSSYEQYF.

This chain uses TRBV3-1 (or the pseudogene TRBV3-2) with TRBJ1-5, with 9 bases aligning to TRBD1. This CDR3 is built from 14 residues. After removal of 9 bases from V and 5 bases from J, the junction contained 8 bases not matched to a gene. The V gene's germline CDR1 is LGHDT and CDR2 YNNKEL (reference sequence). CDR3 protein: CASLDRGKYQPQHF. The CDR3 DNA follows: TGTGCCAGTTTGGACAGGGGTAAATATCAGCCCCAGCATTTT.

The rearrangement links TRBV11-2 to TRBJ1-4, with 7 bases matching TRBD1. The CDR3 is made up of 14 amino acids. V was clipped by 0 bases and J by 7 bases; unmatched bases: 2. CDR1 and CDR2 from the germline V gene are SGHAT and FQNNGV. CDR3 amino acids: CASSLDQGGEKLFF. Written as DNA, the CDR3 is TGTGCCAGCAGCTTAGACCAGGGGGGTGAAAAACTGTTTTTT.